The 22 T cell receptor beta chains in this list originate from one sample, sequenced in a study of blood T cell repertoires in COVID-19. Clones were sequenced by immunoSEQ multiplex PCR, and TCRdb holds only the in-frame ones, with some missing. Among roughly 70,000 clones, 82% were seen once, and the ten largest hold about 3.9%. Sequenced: peripheral blood. The receptor source for this set is a woman aged 60-75 years with acute or convalescent COVID-19.

This clone was observed a few times. The rearrangement uses TRBV19 and TRBJ1-1; D unclear. V lost 5 bases to trimming and J lost 3 bases, with 13 bases between them. The CDR3 covers 14 residues. Germline CDR1 and CDR2: LNHDA and SQIVND (reference sequence). CDR3 region: CASSFGRQYTEAFF. CDR3 in DNA: TGTGCCAGTAGTTTTGGCAGGCAGTACACTGAAGCTTTCTTT.

The chain carries TRBV19 and TRBJ2-1; 11 bases are a match to TRBD2. Losses at the gene ends were 2 bases for V and 7 bases for J; bases not matched to a gene: 4. CDR1 and CDR2 (germline): LNHDA, SQIVND (reference sequence). This CDR3 comprises 15 residues. For the CDR3, the DNA is TGTGCCAGTAGTATAATAGCGGGGGGGGTAAATGAGCAGTTCTTC. This gives the protein CASSIIAGGVNEQFF.

CDR3 sequence: CASSRGRGTLHYGYTF. In DNA, the CDR3 is TGTGCCAGCAGCCGCGGACGGGGGACCTTACACTATGGCTACACCTTC. The V and J genes are TRBV27 and TRBJ1-2, with D maybe TRBD1 (5 bases). The CDR3 contains 16 residues. CDR1 and CDR2 (germline): MNHEY, SMNVEV (reference sequence). The V end was cut by 6 bases, the J end by 3 bases, with 20 bases between.

This chain connects TRBV4-2 to TRBJ2-7; 8 bases map to TRBD2. The CDR3 runs to 13 residues. J gave up 12 bases and V 4 bases, and 11 bases lay outside the gene matches. Germline values: CDR1 LGHNA, CDR2 YNFKEQ. The CDR3 nucleotides are TGTGCCAGCAGCCCCCCGGGAGGGTGGGAACGGTACTTC. This gives the protein CASSPPGGWERYF.

This chain links TRBV20-1 with TRBJ1-2, with 9 bases matching TRBD1. Unmatched junction bases numbered 7, after V lost 3 bases and J lost 5 bases. Germline V lookup: CDR1 DFQATT, CDR2 SNEGSKA (reference sequence). The CDR3 is 14 amino acids. This CDR3 reads CSASGQGKEYGYTF. Here the CDR3 DNA reads TGCAGTGCTAGTGGACAGGGGAAGGAGTATGGCTACACCTTC.

The V and J genes are TRBV18 and TRBJ1-1, with 7 positions matching TRBD1. J was trimmed by 7 bases and V by 6 bases; bases with no gene match: 5. The CDR3 is 12 residues long. Germline V gene lookup returns CDR1 KGHSH and CDR2 LQKENI. CDR3 sequence reads: CASSLRQGEAFF. The CDR3 DNA is TGTGCCAGCTCCCTAAGACAGGGTGAAGCTTTCTTT.

This clone appeared a single time. This chain links TRBV28 with TRBJ1-6; 7 bases align to TRBD1. Germline CDR1 and CDR2: MDHEN and SYDVKM. With V trimmed by 7 bases and J by 3 bases, 18 bases remained unmatched. The CDR3 is made up of 19 amino acids. Here the CDR3 reads CASTYLDRQGVYYNSPLHF. CDR3 DNA: TGTGCCAGCACCTATTTGGATCGACAGGGCGTCTACTATAATTCACCCCTCCACTTT. The full variable domain, rest sourced from reference TRBV28 and TRBJ1-6, is DVKVTQSSRYLVKRTGEKVFLECVQDMDHENMFWYRQDPGLGLRLIYFSYDVKMKEKGDIPEGYSVSREKKERFSLILESASTNQTSMYLCASTYLDRQGVYYNSPLHFGNGTRLTVT.

The chain combines TRBV6-1 with TRBJ1-2; 9 bases align to TRBD1. This CDR3 is 16 amino acids long. Per the germline V gene, CDR1 is MNHNS and CDR2 is SASEGT. The junction had 9 bases not matched to a gene; V was cut back by 4 bases and J by 3 bases. The CDR3 region has the DNA TGTGCCAGCAGTGTCCGGGACAGGGAATTGTACTATGGCTACACCTTC. Protein sequence: CASSVRDRELYYGYTF.

The rearrangement uses TRBV5-1 and TRBJ2-7; 10 positions match TRBD2. Germline V gene data show CDR1 as SGHRS and CDR2 as YFSETQ. This CDR3 comprises 14 residues. V dropped 4 bases and J dropped 4; count of bases not matched to a gene: 5. CDR3 amino acids: CASSQGLALYEQYF. CDR3 nucleotides: TGCGCCAGCAGCCAGGGACTAGCGTTATACGAGCAGTACTTC.

The rearrangement uses TRBV5-3 and TRBJ2-3, with TRBD2 identical over 11 bases. TRBV5-3 is noted as an ORF with a role that remains uncertain. This CDR3 spans 20 amino acids. Trimming took 0 bases from V and 4 from J; bases not matched to a gene: 16. This CDR3 reads CARSLGPGLADLLLADTQYF. CDR3 DNA sequence: TGTGCCAGAAGCTTGGGACCGGGACTAGCGGACCTATTATTGGCAGATACGCAGTATTTT.

As for this clone: Distinct nucleotide sequences in the sample also encode this CDR3. The rearrangement joins TRBV12-3 or TRBV12-4 to TRBJ1-3; D unresolved. This CDR3 comprises 12 residues. Trimming removed 2 bases from V and 4 bases from J, with 3 bases in between. CDR3 nucleotides: TGTGCCAGCAGTTTACCAGGAAACACCATATATTTT. It translates to CASSLPGNTIYF.

The genes are TRBV5-1 and TRBJ1-4; no reliable D call. This CDR3 is built from 20 residues. Trimming cost V 8 bases and J 1 base, with 30 bases left between them. Germline V gives CDR1 SGHRS, CDR2 YFSETQ. Here the CDR3 DNA reads TGCGCCAGTCGGATGGGATCCGGGCCGGGGAATAGGGTAACTAATGAAAAACTGTTTTTT. This translates into CASRMGSGPGNRVTNEKLFF.

This clone has a single count. This sequence joins TRBV3-1 (or the pseudogene TRBV3-2) and TRBJ2-3, with TRBD1 as a possible D gene (6 bases). CDR1 LGHDT and CDR2 YNNKEL come from the germline V gene (reference sequence). V was shortened by 4 bases and J by 2 bases, with 16 bases between the two germline ends. The CDR3 extends over 16 amino acids. The CDR3 region is CASSLGETGNTDTQYF. CDR3 sequence (DNA): TGTGCCAGCAGCCTAGGGGAGACAGGAAACACAGATACGCAGTATTTT.

This sequence joins TRBV19 and TRBJ1-5; D remains ambiguous. The CDR3 loop spans 16 amino acids. V lost 3 bases, J lost 3 bases, and 15 bases lay in between. Per the germline V gene, CDR1 is LNHDA and CDR2 is SQIVND (reference sequence). The CDR3 bases are TGTGCCAGTAGTATTTTATCCCGCGGAAACAATCAGCCCCAGCATTTT. Its translation is CASSILSRGNNQPQHF.

The chain recombines TRBV11-3 with TRBJ2-1; TRBD2 matches 13 bases. V was clipped by 5 bases and J by 6 bases; unmatched bases: 10. Germline CDR1 and CDR2: SGHNT and YENEEA. The length of the CDR3 is 17 residues. CDR3 protein: CASSAGLAGLIGNEQFF. CDR3 bases: TGTGCCAGCAGCGCGGGACTAGCGGGACTGATCGGCAATGAGCAGTTCTTC.

This chain connects TRBV7-6 to TRBJ1-5; 7 nucleotides align to TRBD1. The CDR3 is 15 residues long. The trim removed 5 bases at V and 4 bases at J, leaving 8 bases unmatched. The germline gives CDR1 SGHVS, CDR2 FNYEAQ. The CDR3 nucleotides read TGTGCCAGCAGCCTCAGACAGGGCGGGAATCAGCCCCAGCATTTT. It encodes CASSLRQGGNQPQHF.

The V gene is TRBV9, the J gene TRBJ2-1; 12 nucleotides line up with TRBD2. The junction had 14 bases not matched to a gene; V was cut back by 4 bases and J by 15 bases. Per the germline V gene, CDR1 is SGDLS and CDR2 is YYNGEE. The CDR3 extends over 15 amino acids. The CDR3 bases are TGTGCCAGCAGCCCTTACCGACTAGCGGGGGACTCGAGGTTCTTC. This encodes CASSPYRLAGDSRFF.

The chain carries TRBV5-1 and TRBJ1-5, with D unresolved. This CDR3 is built from 14 residues. V was cut by 0 bases and J by 5 bases, with 9 bases left in between. Germline values: CDR1 SGHRS, CDR2 YFSETQ. The CDR3 nucleotides read TGCGCCAGCAGCTTGGACAGCCGAGATCAGCCCCAGCATTTT. It codes for CASSLDSRDQPQHF.

This clone was detected only a few times. V gene TRBV18 combines with J gene TRBJ1-1, with TRBD1 matching 9 bases. This CDR3 region has 16 residues. Trimming took 0 bases from V and 5 from J; bases not matched to a gene: 7. The V gene's germline CDR1 is KGHSH and CDR2 LQKENI. The CDR3 nucleotides read TGTGCCAGCTCACCACCCACAGGGGGCGCGAGGACTGAAGCTTTCTTT. The encoded protein is CASSPPTGGARTEAFF.

V and J are TRBV7-9 and TRBJ1-1; no definite D call. The germline gives CDR1 SEHNR, CDR2 FQNEAQ (reference sequence). The CDR3 runs 12 residues. Trimming took off 5 bases at V and 11 bases at J, with 15 bases between the two ends. The CDR3 coding sequence is TGTGCCAGCAGCCCCGACGGCTCGGGGGCTTTCTTT. It yields the protein CASSPDGSGAFF.

A few counts support this clone. The gene calls are TRBV5-1 and TRBJ2-1; 8 positions agree with TRBD2. Germline V lookup: CDR1 SGHRS, CDR2 YFSETQ. J lost 1 base, V lost 9 bases, and 9 bases had no gene match. The CDR3 is 15 residues long. The CDR3 DNA follows: TGCGCCACCCGTAGCGGGGACCGTTCCTACAATGAGCAGTTCTTC. Amino acids: CATRSGDRSYNEQFF.

In this sample, this clone turned up a few times. V usage is TRBV7-9 and J usage is TRBJ1-5; no clear D gene. This CDR3 has 15 amino acids. Germline V CDR1 and CDR2: SEHNR, FQNEAQ (reference sequence). Trimming pared 5 bases from V and 1 base from J, leaving 12 bases between. The DNA for the CDR3 is TGTGCCAGCAGCCCGGGATCGCGGAGCAATCAGCCCCAGCATTTT. This translates into CASSPGSRSNQPQHF.